Detailed here is one T cell receptor (beta chain). Antigen specificity is unknown. This record comes from a study of cytomegalovirus exposure and HLA in healthy donors. A multiplex PCR was run with 60 Vbeta primers and 13 Jbeta primers. Sequencing used immunoSEQ multiplex PCR; TCRdb keeps in-frame clones, though not all of them. In the table there are some 78,000 clones, more than 65% of which are singletons. The CDR3 extends over 13 amino acids. The junction had 5 bases not matched to a gene; V was cut back by 2 bases and J by 8 bases. Germline lookup yields CDR1 KGHSH and CDR2 LQKENI. Findings and limits, study-wide: In a later analysis, an Asian-associated ancestry cluster reportedly showed fewer N-insertions than the approximately 660-donor mean. In a later analysis, HLA-associated TCR beta chains were more clonally expanded than equally common others. CMV antigen specificity of a few CMV-associated chains was confirmed in vitro. Most of the TCR beta V segments (in an earlier analysis) were productive either about 87% or about 30% of the time.

V usage is TRBV18 and J usage is TRBJ1-1; 7 nucleotides line up with TRBD1. The clonotype was recovered from a woman aged 40 to 50 in good health and CMV-seropositive. The sequencing input was PBMCs. The CDR3 loop reads CASSPTTGREAFF. The CDR3 nucleotides are TGTGCCAGCTCACCAACGACAGGGCGCGAAGCTTTCTTT.